The 15 T cell receptor beta chains below were found in one sample sequenced in a study of graft-versus-host responses after intestinal transplantation. The protocol was immunoSEQ multiplex PCR, while the TCRdb copy is restricted to in-frame clones and leaves out a portion. The repertoire holds around 21,000 clones, with about 33% as singletons. Plates contained around 200,000 CFSE-labeled responder cells and around 200,000 irradiated, violet-dye-labeled stimulator cells. The material was alloreactive CD8+ T cells from a mixed lymphocyte reaction culture, obtained before intestinal transplant. Subset here: CFSE-low proliferating T cells sorted from approximately 6-day pre-transplant mixed lymphocyte reaction (GvH or HvG direction). All receptors derive from a human patient who received an intestinal transplant.

The chain links TRBV2 to TRBJ2-3; 9 nucleotides agree with TRBD2. The CDR3 is made up of 20 amino acids. Germline CDR1 SNHLY, CDR2 FYNNEI. V dropped 11 bases and J dropped 0; count of bases not matched to a gene: 24. Here the CDR3 DNA reads TGTGCCGGCGGCACCGGGACTAGCTTTTCGGGACCCCTTAGCACAGATACGCAGTATTTT. It encodes CAGGTGTSFSGPLSTDTQYF.

This rearrangement joins TRBV21-1 to TRBJ2-5; the D call of TRBD1 is as the table states it, not checked on the DNA. TRBV21-1 is recorded as a pseudogene. The CDR3 spans 15 residues. The CDR3 DNA follows: TGTGCCAGCAGCTGGACAAATACGACTGAAGAGACCCAGTACTTC. Translation: CASSWTNTTEETQYF.

The chain carries TRBV18 and TRBJ1-1; possible D gene TRBD1, 5 bases. V was cut by 3 bases and J by 4 bases, with 15 bases left in between. Germline V gene sequence: CDR1 KGHSH, CDR2 LQKENI. The CDR3 is made up of 15 amino acids. CDR3 protein: CASSPTGPMSTEAFF. The CDR3, as DNA: TGTGCCAGCTCACCTACAGGTCCTATGAGCACTGAAGCTTTCTTT.

This CDR3 is CASSEVASWGYTF. The CDR3 DNA is TGTGCCAGCAGTGAAGTGGCTAGCTGGGGCTACACCTTC. The chain employs TRBV6-5 and TRBJ1-2; D gene ambiguous. Trimming removed 5 bases from V and 8 bases from J, with 15 bases in between. This CDR3 comprises 13 residues. The germline CDR1 and CDR2 sequences are MNHEY and SVGAGI.

The chain has TRBV9 and TRBJ2-5; possibly TRBD1 for D (6 bases). The CDR3 spans 13 residues. Trimming removed 2 bases from V and 4 bases from J, with 9 bases in between. In germline, CDR1 is SGDLS, CDR2 YYNGEE. The CDR3 spells CASSVVTGETQYF. DNA for the CDR3: TGTGCCAGCAGCGTTGTGACAGGAGAGACCCAGTACTTC. Full variable domain (remainder filled in from reference TRBV9 and TRBJ2-5): DSGVTQTPKHLITATGQRVTLRCSPRSGDLSVYWYQQSLDQGLQFLIQYYNGEERAKGNILERFSAQQFPDLHSELNLSSLELGDSALYFCASSVVTGETQYFGPGTRLLVL.

The J gene is TRBJ2-1, the V gene TRBV6-1; the D gene could be TRBD1 or TRBD2 (5 bases each). The germline V gene has CDR1 MNHNS and CDR2 SASEGT. Trimming stripped 6 bases from V and 10 bases from J, with 10 bases between. The CDR3 totals 11 residues. The CDR3 coding sequence is TGTGCCAGCAGGCTCGGGGCGGAGCAGTTCTTC. Encoded protein: CASRLGAEQFF.

The chain combines TRBV5-3 with TRBJ2-7; D might be TRBD2 (6 bases). TRBV5-3 is sorted into the ORF group, with uncertain function. The CDR3 is 12 residues long. The V and J ends lost 8 bases and 5 bases respectively, with 14 bases between them. CDR3: CASSSDVNEQYF. CDR3 coding DNA: TGTGCCAGTTCTAGCGATGTAAACGAGCAGTACTTC.

V is TRBV4-1 and J is TRBJ2-7, with D possibly matching TRBD1 (6 bases). The CDR3 runs 15 residues. The V gene lost 0 bases and the J gene lost 2 bases, with 11 bases spanning the gap. CDR1 and CDR2 from the germline V gene are MGHRA and YSYEKL. CDR3 bases: TGCGCCAGCAGCCAAGAATGGACAGCCACCTACGAGCAGTACTTC. It specifies CASSQEWTATYEQYF.

This clone occurred a few times. This chain links TRBV6-6 with TRBJ2-5; 13 nucleotides match TRBD2. The CDR3 extends over 16 amino acids. The V gene's germline CDR1 is MNHNY and CDR2 SVGAGI (reference sequence). Trimming at V came to 6 bases and at J to 5 bases, leaving 9 bases not matched to a gene. In DNA, the CDR3 is TGTGCCAGCAGGCCCGGGACTAGCGGGATCAGGGAGACCCAGTACTTC. This gives the protein CASRPGTSGIRETQYF.

In this sample, this clone turned up a few times. The chain is built from TRBV7-6 and TRBJ2-6; no clear D. The CDR3 totals 15 residues. The V gene's germline CDR1 is SGHVS and CDR2 FNYEAQ. V was cut by 3 bases and J by 1 base, with 7 bases left in between. CDR3 nucleotides: TGTGCCAGCAGCTTCGACGATTCTGGGGCCAACGTCCTGACTTTC. This encodes CASSFDDSGANVLTF. The full variable domain, with the rest looked up from reference TRBV7-6 and TRBJ2-6, is GAGVSQSPRYKVTKRGQDVALRCDPISGHVSLYWYRQALGQGPEFLTYFNYEAQQDKSGLPNDRFSAERPEGSISTLTIQRTEQRDSAMYRCASSFDDSGANVLTFGAGSRLTVL.

This clone was observed a handful of times. The chain has TRBV27 and TRBJ2-1, with a possible D match to TRBD2 (6 bases). CDR1 MNHEY and CDR2 SMNVEV come from the germline V gene (reference sequence). The V and J ends lost 7 bases and 4 bases respectively, with 26 bases between them. The CDR3 contains 18 residues. This CDR3 reads CASKYPHLFKRAYNEQFF. The DNA for the CDR3 is TGTGCCAGCAAGTACCCCCACCTTTTTAAGCGGGCGTACAATGAGCAGTTCTTC.

There are a few counts of this clone. The chain joins TRBV11-2 to TRBJ2-1; no clear D. Germline values: CDR1 SGHAT, CDR2 FQNNGV. V lost 1 base to trimming and J lost 6 bases, with 1 base between them. The CDR3 contains 11 residues. DNA for the CDR3: TGTGCCAGCAGCTTAGCCAATGAGCAGTTCTTC. Translation gives CASSLANEQFF.

The J gene is TRBJ1-3, the V gene TRBV18; no firm D call. Looked up from germline, CDR1 is KGHSH and CDR2 is LQKENI. The CDR3 is made up of 15 amino acids. Trimming pared 2 bases from V and 0 bases from J, leaving 8 bases between. CDR3 nucleotide sequence: TGTGCCAGCTCACCAAAGGGATACTCTGGAAACACCATATATTTT. Residues: CASSPKGYSGNTIYF.

The V and J genes are TRBV4-1 and TRBJ2-7; the match to TRBD2 covers 11 bases. The germline gives CDR1 MGHRA, CDR2 YSYEKL. The J segment lost 3 bases and the V segment lost 3 bases, leaving 7 bases of the junction unmatched. The CDR3 extends over 16 amino acids. The CDR3 sequence: CASSHSSGRPNYEQYF. The CDR3, as DNA: TGCGCCAGCAGCCACTCTAGCGGGAGGCCCAACTACGAGCAGTACTTC.

The chain joins TRBV19 to TRBJ2-5, with D unresolved. The CDR3 length is 13 residues. The germline V gene has CDR1 LNHDA and CDR2 SQIVND (reference sequence). V lost 0 bases to trimming and J lost 10 bases, with 12 bases between them. CDR3 bases: TGTGCCAGTAGTATAGATCAACTCAAGGACCAGTACTTC. Translated: CASSIDQLKDQYF.